These 13 T cell receptor beta chains were sequenced from one sample in a study of OX40 agonist ivuxolimab in advanced cancers. Library prep was done by the immunoSEQ multiplex PCR assay. Sourced from immuneACCESS, this table was stored by TCRdb with only in-frame sequences that have V and J called. A share of the clones is absent; for the studies checked, an unresolved V gene accounts for under half, and the remainder has no known explanation. Present in this sample are fewer than 20,000 clones, approximately 70% of which were seen just once. Around 16% of the sample comes from the top ten. The material sequenced was CD4+ or CD8+ T cells sorted from blood, taken in a trial of the OX40 agonist ivuxolimab. These receptors originate from an adult with an advanced solid tumor such as melanoma, head and neck, liver or kidney cancer.

The chain combines TRBV6-5 with TRBJ2-3, with 7 bases lining up with TRBD2. This CDR3 spans 14 amino acids. With 6 bases clipped from V and 1 base from J, the junction kept 4 bases outside the gene matches. CDR1 and CDR2 (germline): MNHEY, SVGAGI. CDR3: CASSSGGRTDTQYF. CDR3 sequence (DNA): TGTGCCAGCAGCTCGGGGGGTCGCACAGATACGCAGTATTTT.

This clone was found once. The chain links TRBV7-3 to TRBJ2-1, with 9 bases fitting TRBD2. This CDR3 comprises 17 residues. The ends lost 5 bases at V and 5 bases at J; junction bases unmatched: 13. Germline assignment: CDR1 SGHTA and CDR2 FQGTGA. CDR3 residues: CASSPPLGAGGNNEQFF. CDR3 nucleotide sequence: TGTGCCAGCAGCCCCCCGTTGGGGGCGGGAGGGAACAATGAGCAGTTCTTC.

This clone was counted once. V is TRBV11-2 and J is TRBJ2-1; 8 bases line up with TRBD1. The CDR3 runs to 15 residues. Germline V gene data show CDR1 as SGHAT and CDR2 as FQNNGV. The V segment lost 5 bases and the J segment 8 bases; nucleotides outside the gene matches: 11. CDR3 nucleotides: TGTGCCAGCAGCCTATTACAGGGGGGATTCGATGAGCAGTTCTTC. This sequence encodes CASSLLQGGFDEQFF.

V is TRBV28 and J is TRBJ1-5; D uncertain. This CDR3 region has 13 residues. Germline CDR1 MDHEN, CDR2 SYDVKM. The germline V and J ends were trimmed by 2 bases and 4 bases, with 6 bases remaining between them. The CDR3 nucleotides read TGTGCCAGCAGTTTACCGGCAAATCAGCCCCAGCATTTT. Translation: CASSLPANQPQHF.

The J gene is TRBJ2-2, the V gene TRBV5-4; perhaps TRBD1 as D (5 bases). The germline V and J ends were trimmed by 3 bases and 1 base, with 13 bases remaining between them. CDR3 length: 16 residues. The germline gives CDR1 SGHNT, CDR2 YYREEE (reference sequence). CDR3 nucleotide sequence: TGTGCCAGCAGCTATAGTGGGGCAGGGAACACCGGGGAGCTGTTTTTT. Protein sequence: CASSYSGAGNTGELFF.

The chain's CDR3 is CASSFLAGGPDIQYF. In nucleotides, the CDR3 is TGTGCCAGCAGCTTTTTAGCGGGAGGGCCGGACATTCAGTACTTC. The chain is built from TRBV11-2 and TRBJ2-4; 11 bases match TRBD2. V shed 3 bases, J shed 8 bases, and the junction held 6 bases outside the gene matches. The CDR3 has 15 amino acids. Germline lookup yields CDR1 SGHAT and CDR2 FQNNGV. Full variable domain (remainder filled in from reference TRBV11-2 and TRBJ2-4): EAGVAQSPRYKIIEKRQSVAFWCNPISGHATLYWYQQILGQGPKLLIQFQNNGVVDDSQLPKDRFSAERLKGVDSTLKIQPAKLEDSAVYLCASSFLAGGPDIQYFGAGTRLSVL.

The chain combines TRBV7-6 with TRBJ2-3, with D uncertain. Germline V gene lookup returns CDR1 SGHVS and CDR2 FNYEAQ. The CDR3 has 14 residues. Trimming stripped 7 bases from V and 2 bases from J, with 13 bases between. The CDR3 here is CASTQSGVTDTQYF. DNA of the CDR3: TGTGCCAGCACCCAGAGTGGGGTCACAGATACGCAGTATTTT.

The chain couples TRBV11-2 to TRBJ2-2; D remains ambiguous. The CDR3 runs to 14 residues. Germline V gene data show CDR1 as SGHAT and CDR2 as FQNNGV. The V end lost 4 bases, the J end lost 1 base, and 7 bases lay between the germline ends. The CDR3 bases are TGTGCCAGCAGCTGGGTCGAGAACACCGGGGAGCTGTTTTTT. Translating it yields CASSWVENTGELFF.

This CDR3 reads CASSEQGKTYEQYF. CDR3 nucleotides: TGTGCCAGCAGTGAACAGGGCAAAACCTACGAGCAGTACTTC. This chain joins TRBV6-5 and TRBJ2-7; TRBD1 is a possible D gene (6 bases). CDR1 and CDR2 (germline): MNHEY, SVGAGI. V lost 5 bases, J lost 2 bases, and 13 bases lay in between. This CDR3 is 14 amino acids long.

The chain combines TRBV19 with TRBJ2-1; TRBD2 agrees at 10 bases. Germline CDR1 is LNHDA and CDR2 is SQIVND (reference sequence). J lost 2 bases, V lost 4 bases, and 5 bases had no gene match. The CDR3 sequence is 16 residues long. CDR3 protein: CASSTAGLAAYNEQFF. CDR3 coding DNA: TGTGCCAGTAGTACCGCCGGACTAGCGGCCTACAATGAGCAGTTCTTC.

This chain joins TRBV19 and TRBJ2-7, with unresolved D. The CDR3 has 13 amino acids. The ends were cut back, 4 bases at V and 3 bases at J, with 10 bases in the middle. Per germline, CDR1 LNHDA and CDR2 SQIVND (reference sequence). The chain's CDR3 is CASSTSGSYEQYF. The CDR3 DNA follows: TGTGCCAGTAGTACATCCGGTAGCTACGAGCAGTACTTC.

This clone has only one observation. The CDR3 protein is CASSFGTGWYEQYF. The CDR3, as DNA: TGCGCCAGCAGCTTCGGGACAGGGTGGTACGAGCAGTACTTC. This chain uses TRBV5-1 with TRBJ2-7, with 9 bases fitting TRBD1. V shed 2 bases and J 4 bases; nucleotides not matched to a gene: 4. The V gene's germline CDR1 is SGHRS and CDR2 YFSETQ. The CDR3 loop spans 14 amino acids.

This chain uses TRBV2 with TRBJ2-1; D is undetermined. CDR3 length: 13 amino acids. Trimming cost V 3 bases and J 4 bases, with 7 bases left between them. Per germline, CDR1 SNHLY and CDR2 FYNNEI. The CDR3 sequence is CASSEELYNEQFF. CDR3 DNA sequence: TGTGCCAGCAGTGAGGAGTTATACAATGAGCAGTTCTTC.